This entry features one T cell receptor (beta chain) sequence. This specimen belongs to a study of blood T cell repertoires in COVID-19. About the study: Material from acute and convalescent COVID-19 was sourced from the United States, Italy and Spain. T cells, B-cell-depleted T cells, or PBMCs supplied cDNA or gDNA.

The CDR3 length is 14 residues. The V end was cut by 9 bases, the J end by 2 bases, with 15 bases between. Germline assignment: CDR1 SGHTS and CDR2 YDEGEE. Some clones are missing from TCRdb's copy, which holds only in-frame ones; the method was immunoSEQ multiplex PCR. The data hold 210,000 or so clones, with around 80% observed a single time. This TCR was sampled from a human donor in a cohort sampled during active COVID-19. The sequencing sample was made of peripheral blood. The rearrangement uses TRBV5-8 and TRBJ1-5; D remains unclear. The CDR3 DNA reads as TGTGCCACCAGAAAGGTAGCAGGCAATCAGCCCCAGCATTTT. Its protein product is CATRKVAGNQPQHF.